These 30 T cell receptor beta chains came from one sample sequenced in a study of shared clonotypes between healthy human individuals. Naive CD8 isolation took CD45RO-negative cells positively selected for CCR7 and excluded terminally differentiated effector memory CD45RA+ cells. The protocol was immunoSEQ multiplex PCR, while the TCRdb copy is restricted to in-frame clones and leaves out a portion. In the table there are 2 million to 2.5 million clones, approximately 94% of which are singletons. Sequenced input: naive CD8+ T cells from PBMCs. Receptors were obtained from a man aged 18-30 years in good health. Some clones in this sample may be carry-over from other donors' samples.

The DNA for the CDR3 is TGTGCCAGCAGCTCCCTGGGAGAAGAGACCCAGTACTTC. Translated, it gives CASSSLGEETQYF. This sequence joins TRBV11-3 and TRBJ2-5; tentatively, D is TRBD2 (5 bases). The germline V gene has CDR1 SGHNT and CDR2 YENEEA. This CDR3 has 13 amino acids. The V end was cut by 4 bases, the J end by 3 bases, with 9 bases between. Based on the CDR3 plus reference TRBV11-3 and TRBJ2-5, the full variable domain is EAGVVQSPRYKIIEKKQPVAFWCNPISGHNTLYWYLQNLGQGPELLIRYENEEAVDDSQLPKDRFSAERLKGVDSTLKIQPAELGDSAVYLCASSSLGEETQYFGPGTRLLVL.

The chain joins TRBV7-9 to TRBJ2-7, with 11 bases aligning to TRBD2. Germline CDR1 is SEHNR and CDR2 is FQNEAQ (reference sequence). The ends lost 6 bases at V and 7 bases at J; junction bases unmatched: 8. This CDR3 is 14 amino acids long. CDR3 nucleotides: TGTGCCAGCAGTAATAGCGGGAGGGCTTGGGAGCAGTACTTC. It yields the protein CASSNSGRAWEQYF. The full variable domain, in which reference TRBV7-9 and TRBJ2-7 provide the parts outside the CDR3, is DTGVSQNPRHKITKRGQNVTFRCDPISEHNRLYWYRQTLGQGPEFLTYFQNEAQLEKSRLLSDRFSAERPKGSFSTLEIQRTEQGDSAMYLCASSNSGRAWEQYFGPGTRLTVT.

The chain joins TRBV29-1 to TRBJ2-1; D call uncertain. The V end was cut by 6 bases, the J end by 3 bases, with 9 bases between. This CDR3 contains 12 residues. Germline-derived CDR1 and CDR2 are SQVTM and ANQGSEA. The CDR3 bases are TGCAGCGTCATAGACTTCTACAATGAGCAGTTCTTC. It specifies CSVIDFYNEQFF.

The gene calls are TRBV14 and TRBJ2-1, with TRBD2 matching 8 bases. The J segment lost 4 bases and the V segment lost 1 base, leaving 6 bases of the junction unmatched. The germline V gene encodes CDR1 SGHDN and CDR2 FVKESK. The length of the CDR3 is 16 residues. The CDR3, as DNA: TGTGCCAGCAGCCAAGTGGCGGGAGGCTCTTACAATGAGCAGTTCTTC. This gives the protein CASSQVAGGSYNEQFF.

The chain employs TRBV27 and TRBJ1-5; no reliable D call. Looked up from germline, CDR1 is MNHEY and CDR2 is SMNVEV (reference sequence). This CDR3 spans 13 amino acids. The germline V and J ends were trimmed by 3 bases and 4 bases, with 7 bases remaining between them. This chain's CDR3 is CASSFTENQPQHF. The CDR3 DNA is TGTGCCAGCAGTTTCACGGAAAATCAGCCCCAGCATTTT.

The J gene is TRBJ2-7, the V gene TRBV7-9; 7 bases match TRBD2. The CDR3 runs 17 residues. V dropped 0 bases and J dropped 0; count of bases not matched to a gene: 8. CDR1 SEHNR and CDR2 FQNEAQ come from the germline V gene (reference sequence). This CDR3 is CASSLAPGLADSYEQYF. CDR3 bases: TGTGCCAGCAGCTTAGCGCCAGGGCTAGCGGACTCCTACGAGCAGTACTTC.

V gene TRBV29-1 combines with J gene TRBJ2-1; the match to TRBD2 covers 8 bases. The CDR3 spans 15 residues. CDR1 SQVTM and CDR2 ANQGSEA come from the germline V gene. The V segment lost 3 bases and the J segment 7 bases; nucleotides outside the gene matches: 11. The CDR3 loop reads CSVESAGLGMNEQFF. The DNA for the CDR3 is TGCAGCGTTGAGTCTGCGGGACTAGGGATGAATGAGCAGTTCTTC.

V is TRBV7-8 and J is TRBJ2-5, with D unresolved. The CDR3 extends over 13 amino acids. Germline CDR1 and CDR2: SGHVS and FQNEAQ. V was cut by 5 bases and J by 5 bases, with 12 bases left in between. The CDR3 DNA is TGTGCCAGCAGCCACACTGCACGGGAGACCCAGTACTTC. Residues: CASSHTARETQYF.

The V call is TRBV19, the J call TRBJ2-7; D unresolved. The germline V and J ends were trimmed by 10 bases and 1 base, with 14 bases remaining between them. The CDR3 sequence is 13 residues long. CDR1 is LNHDA and CDR2 is SQIVND in the germline V gene (reference sequence). The CDR3 nucleotides are TGTGCCACCGCTTACAGAGATTCCTACGAGCAGTACTTC. Translated: CATAYRDSYEQYF. The full variable domain, its missing parts supplied by reference TRBV19 and TRBJ2-7, is DGGITQSPKYLFRKEGQNVTLSCEQNLNHDAMYWYRQDPGQGLRLIYYSQIVNDFQKGDIAEGYSVSREKKESFPLTVTSAQKNPTAFYLCATAYRDSYEQYFGPGTRLTVT.

This chain connects TRBV15 to TRBJ2-1; 7 nucleotides align to TRBD1. CDR3 size: 13 residues. Trimming at V came to 5 bases and at J to 9 bases, leaving 7 bases not matched to a gene. Germline V gene lookup returns CDR1 LNHNV and CDR2 YYDKDF (reference sequence). The CDR3 spells CATSPRQGPEQFF. The CDR3 DNA is TGTGCCACCAGCCCAAGACAGGGCCCTGAGCAGTTCTTC.

The chain has TRBV7-3 and TRBJ2-3; 8 bases are a match to TRBD1. The junction had 9 bases not matched to a gene; V was cut back by 1 base and J by 6 bases. Germline-derived CDR1 and CDR2 are SGHTA and FQGTGA. The CDR3 has 16 amino acids. CDR3 nucleotide sequence: TGTGCCAGCAGCTTAAGTGGGACAGGCCTAAAGGATACGCAGTATTTT. Protein: CASSLSGTGLKDTQYF.

V is TRBV7-8 and J is TRBJ2-7; 10 positions match TRBD2. The CDR3 consists of 15 residues. V trimming: 1 base; J trimming: 7 bases; junction bases outside the gene matches: 7. Germline loops: CDR1 SGHVS, CDR2 FQNEAQ. CDR3 sequence: CASSLGLAGAGEQYF. In DNA, the CDR3 is TGTGCCAGCAGCTTAGGCCTAGCGGGAGCGGGGGAGCAGTACTTC.

The chain is built from TRBV29-1 and TRBJ2-7, with D uncertain. Trimming left V 4 bases short and J 3 bases short, with 7 bases between. Germline lookup yields CDR1 SQVTM and CDR2 ANQGSEA. There are 11 residues in the CDR3. This CDR3 is CSVAENYEQYF. CDR3 nucleotides: TGCAGCGTTGCGGAGAACTACGAGCAGTACTTC.

This clone was counted only a few times. The same CDR3 arises from other DNA sequences in this sample as well. This chain uses TRBV6-6 with TRBJ2-7; 7 bases agree with TRBD1. V shed 2 bases and J 2 bases; nucleotides not matched to a gene: 3. The germline V gene has CDR1 MNHNY and CDR2 SVGAGI (reference sequence). This CDR3 region has 14 residues. CDR3 coding DNA: TGTGCCAGCAGTTACGCCGGACAGGCCTACGAGCAGTACTTC. Translated, it gives CASSYAGQAYEQYF.

This chain joins TRBV7-3 and TRBJ2-2, with no clear D. V lost 2 bases, J lost 9 bases, and 13 bases lay in between. The CDR3 runs to 14 residues. Germline V gene sequence: CDR1 SGHTA, CDR2 FQGTGA. CDR3 region: CASSLSDPSRELFF. Written as DNA, the CDR3 is TGTGCCAGCAGCTTATCGGACCCAAGCCGGGAGCTGTTTTTT.

V usage is TRBV29-1 and J usage is TRBJ2-7; no clear D. CDR1 SQVTM and CDR2 ANQGSEA come from the germline V gene. V lost 5 bases and J lost 0, with 8 bases in between. CDR3 length: 12 amino acids. The CDR3 DNA reads as TGCAGCGTTAGATGGGCCTCCTACGAGCAGTACTTC. It translates to CSVRWASYEQYF.

The CDR3 nucleotides are TGCAGCGTTGAGCAGGGGCGCTACGAGCAGTACTTC. It is translated as CSVEQGRYEQYF. The genes are TRBV29-1 and TRBJ2-7; D may be TRBD1 (6 bases). The CDR3 has 12 residues. With 3 bases removed from V and 3 bases from J, the gap between germline ends came to 9 bases. The V gene's germline CDR1 is SQVTM and CDR2 ANQGSEA.

The chain is built from TRBV10-3 and TRBJ1-5, with 9 bases identical to TRBD1. Trimming removed 4 bases from V and 5 bases from J; junction bases left unmatched: 3. Germline lookup yields CDR1 ENHRY and CDR2 SYGVKD. The CDR3 runs to 14 residues. CDR3 nucleotides: TGTGCCATCAGTGGGGACAGGGAGGATCAGCCCCAGCATTTT. It codes for CAISGDREDQPQHF.

V is TRBV7-3 and J is TRBJ2-1, with TRBD2 matching 8 bases. The CDR3 runs 16 residues. V was pared by 5 bases and J by 3 bases, with 9 bases of the junction left unmatched. In germline, CDR1 is SGHTA, CDR2 FQGTGA. This CDR3 is CASSHPVAGLYNEQFF. In DNA form, the CDR3 reads TGTGCCAGCAGCCACCCCGTAGCGGGGCTCTACAATGAGCAGTTCTTC.

This sequence joins TRBV7-8 and TRBJ2-1; D is perhaps TRBD1 (5 bases). Trimming removed 0 bases from V and 6 bases from J, with 15 bases in between. The length of the CDR3 is 16 residues. The germline V gene encodes CDR1 SGHVS and CDR2 FQNEAQ. CDR3 sequence reads: CASSLALTVVINEQFF. In nucleotides, the CDR3 is TGTGCCAGCAGCTTAGCGCTGACAGTAGTAATCAATGAGCAGTTCTTC. Variable domain in full (rest from reference TRBV7-8 and TRBJ2-1): GAGVSQSPRYKVAKRGQDVALRCDPISGHVSLFWYQQALGQGPEFLTYFQNEAQLDKSGLPSDRFFAERPEGSVSTLKIQRTQQEDSAVYLCASSLALTVVINEQFFGPGTRLTVL.

The chain links TRBV7-8 to TRBJ2-3, with a tentative D call TRBD2 (5 bases). The germline CDR1 and CDR2 sequences are SGHVS and FQNEAQ. This CDR3 is built from 15 residues. The V end was cut by 7 bases, the J end by 4 bases, with 18 bases between. The CDR3 DNA sequence: TGTGCCAGCATCGGACTTGACATCTCCGCAGATACGCAGTATTTT. It codes for CASIGLDISADTQYF.

V is TRBV30 and J is TRBJ1-6; D call uncertain. The CDR3 spans 12 residues. Trimming took off 0 bases at V and 10 bases at J, with 7 bases between the two ends. Germline V gene sequence: CDR1 GTSNPN, CDR2 SVGIG (reference sequence). The CDR3 DNA sequence: TGTGCCTGGAGTGTAACGTGGTCACCCCTCCACTTT. Translated, it gives CAWSVTWSPLHF. Full variable domain (missing parts from reference TRBV30 and TRBJ1-6): SQTIHQWPATLVQPVGSPLSLECTVEGTSNPNLYWYRQAAGRGLQLLFYSVGIGQISSEVPQNLSASRPQDRQFILSSKKLLLSDSGFYLCAWSVTWSPLHFGNGTRLTVT.

The J gene is TRBJ2-5, the V gene TRBV13; 9 bases are shared with TRBD1. Germline trimming cut 0 bases from V and 2 bases from J; bases unmatched to any gene: 4. The V gene's germline CDR1 is PRHDT and CDR2 FYEKMQ (reference sequence). The CDR3 consists of 16 residues. CDR3 residues: CASSLGPGQGQETQYF. CDR3 DNA sequence: TGTGCCAGCAGCTTAGGCCCCGGACAGGGGCAAGAGACCCAGTACTTC.

This chain connects TRBV5-4 to TRBJ2-2; 9 bases fit TRBD1. Germline V CDR1 and CDR2: SGHNT, YYREEE (reference sequence). CDR3 length: 15 amino acids. J lost 0 bases, V lost 3 bases, and 0 bases had no gene match. CDR3 region: CASSWDRANTGELFF. The CDR3 region has the DNA TGTGCCAGCAGCTGGGACAGGGCGAACACCGGGGAGCTGTTTTTT.

This chain joins TRBV27 and TRBJ2-3; TRBD2 matches 7 bases. Unmatched junction bases numbered 9, after V lost 4 bases and J lost 2 bases. From germline, CDR1 is MNHEY and CDR2 SMNVEV (reference sequence). The CDR3 is made up of 16 amino acids. In DNA form, the CDR3 reads TGTGCCAGCAGTTCCTCTCTAGCGGAGATCACAGATACGCAGTATTTT. Translated, it gives CASSSSLAEITDTQYF.

This chain uses TRBV7-6 with TRBJ2-7, with 8 bases aligning to TRBD1. Trimming cost V 5 bases and J 3 bases; bases outside gene matches: 9. This CDR3 is built from 15 residues. Germline CDR1 is SGHVS and CDR2 is FNYEAQ. The CDR3 coding sequence is TGTGCCAGCAGCGGAGGACAGGGAGTGGACTACGAGCAGTACTTC. Amino acid sequence: CASSGGQGVDYEQYF. Supplemented by reference TRBV7-6 and TRBJ2-7, the full variable domain reads GAGVSQSPRYKVTKRGQDVALRCDPISGHVSLYWYRQALGQGPEFLTYFNYEAQQDKSGLPNDRFSAERPEGSISTLTIQRTEQRDSAMYRCASSGGQGVDYEQYFGPGTRLTVT.

This clone was recorded once. The V gene is TRBV4-1, the J gene TRBJ1-2; D perhaps matches TRBD1 (6 bases). The CDR3 length is 15 residues. V was pared by 1 base and J by 4 bases, with 13 bases between. Germline lookup yields CDR1 MGHRA and CDR2 YSYEKL. The CDR3 DNA sequence: TGCGCCAGCAGCCAAGGCGGAAGGGGGACCTATGGCTACACCTTC. Its translation: CASSQGGRGTYGYTF.

The gene calls are TRBV28 and TRBJ2-2; a possible D gene is TRBD1 (6 bases). V lost 6 bases and J 3 bases, leaving 20 bases between the germline ends. CDR3 size: 17 residues. The germline CDR1 and CDR2 sequences are MDHEN and SYDVKM. The CDR3 DNA sequence: TGTGCCAGCAGCTCCCCCGGGACACAAATAGACACCGGGGAGCTGTTTTTT. This encodes CASSSPGTQIDTGELFF.

As to this clone: Additional DNA sequences in this sample encode the identical CDR3. The chain uses TRBV27 and TRBJ2-2, with D unresolved. Germline V gives CDR1 MNHEY, CDR2 SMNVEV (reference sequence). This CDR3 is built from 13 residues. V was trimmed by 4 bases and J by 6 bases, leaving 9 bases between them. The chain's CDR3 is CASSWSGAGELFF. CDR3 bases: TGTGCCAGCAGTTGGAGTGGCGCCGGGGAGCTGTTTTTT.

The rearrangement links TRBV2 to TRBJ1-1; 12 bases align to TRBD1. The junction had 3 bases not matched to a gene; V was cut back by 3 bases and J by 7 bases. CDR3 length: 14 residues. Germline loops: CDR1 SNHLY, CDR2 FYNNEI. The CDR3 here is CASSEGQGAFEAFF. The CDR3 DNA is TGTGCCAGCAGTGAGGGACAGGGGGCTTTTGAAGCTTTCTTT.